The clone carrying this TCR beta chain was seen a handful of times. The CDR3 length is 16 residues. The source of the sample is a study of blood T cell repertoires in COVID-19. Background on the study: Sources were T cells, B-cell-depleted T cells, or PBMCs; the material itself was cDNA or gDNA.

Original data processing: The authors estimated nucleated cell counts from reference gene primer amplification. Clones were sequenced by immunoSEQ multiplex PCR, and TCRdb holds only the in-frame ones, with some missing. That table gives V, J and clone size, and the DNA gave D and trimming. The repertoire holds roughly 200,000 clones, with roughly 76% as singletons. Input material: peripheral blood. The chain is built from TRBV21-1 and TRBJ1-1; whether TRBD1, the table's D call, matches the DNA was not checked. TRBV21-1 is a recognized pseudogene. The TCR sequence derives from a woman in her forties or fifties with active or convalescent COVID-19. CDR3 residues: CASSKRNSAGNTEAFF. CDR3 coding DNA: TGTGCCAGCAGCAAAAGAAATAGTGCAGGGAACACTGAAGCTTTCTTT.